One and the same sample provided the 27 T cell receptor beta chains below, sequenced in a study of shared clonotypes between healthy human individuals. TCRdb's copy holds only in-frame clones and misses some; the assay was immunoSEQ multiplex PCR. The repertoire holds 950,000 to 1,100,000 clones, with about 74% as singletons. The sequencing input was memory CD4+ T cells sorted from blood. Subset noted: CD45RA-negative fraction. These receptors were collected from a man between 18 and 29 years old in good health.

The sample holds many counts of this clone. The CDR3 bases are TGCGCCAGCAGCCAGGCGGGAGCGGCAGATACGCAGTATTTT. It translates to CASSQAGAADTQYF. The chain has TRBV4-1 and TRBJ2-3, with TRBD2 matching 7 bases. Trimming took 3 bases from V and 4 from J; bases not matched to a gene: 4. The germline V gene has CDR1 MGHRA and CDR2 YSYEKL. The CDR3 is 14 amino acids.

This clone came up once. The chain links TRBV2 to TRBJ2-2; the match to TRBD1 covers 8 bases. The junction had 7 bases not matched to a gene; V was cut back by 6 bases and J by 1 base. The CDR3 sequence is 16 residues long. CDR1 SNHLY and CDR2 FYNNEI come from the germline V gene. CDR3 coding DNA: TGTGCCAGCAGCGGTATCGGGACAGGGAACACCGGGGAGCTGTTTTTT. Translation gives CASSGIGTGNTGELFF.

This clone came up a few times. The chain uses TRBV10-2 and TRBJ1-6, with 10 bases matching TRBD1. CDR1 is WSHSY, CDR2 SAAADI, per germline. CDR3 length: 12 residues. The V gene end was trimmed by 6 bases and the J gene end by 18 bases; junction bases not matched to a gene: 8. The CDR3 region is CASRNGTGATHF. In DNA, the CDR3 is TGCGCCAGCAGGAACGGGACAGGGGCGACCCACTTT.

CDR3 residues: CASSSREAGELFF. CDR3 in DNA: TGTGCCAGCAGTTCACGGGAGGCCGGGGAGCTGTTTTTT. The V call is TRBV6-6, the J call TRBJ2-2; TRBD2 matches at 7 bases. With 4 bases clipped from V and 6 bases from J, the junction kept 2 bases outside the gene matches. The CDR3 spans 13 residues. Germline V gene lookup returns CDR1 MNHNY and CDR2 SVGAGI (reference sequence).

Notes on this clone: Other nucleotide sequences in the sample specify the same CDR3. This rearrangement joins TRBV28 to TRBJ1-3; the match to TRBD1 covers 7 bases. Germline CDR1 reads MDHEN; CDR2 reads SYDVKM. The CDR3 totals 16 residues. V was pared by 6 bases and J by 0 bases, with 8 bases of the junction left unmatched. The CDR3 sequence: CASRGTGAGSGNTIYF. CDR3 DNA sequence: TGTGCCAGCAGGGGCACAGGGGCCGGCTCTGGAAACACCATATATTTT.

The gene calls are TRBV18 and TRBJ2-3; 9 bases align to TRBD2. The V gene end was trimmed by 1 base and the J gene end by 6 bases; junction bases not matched to a gene: 8. This CDR3 contains 16 residues. The germline V gene has CDR1 KGHSH and CDR2 LQKENI. The CDR3 loop reads CASSPRAAGGGDTQYF. Written as DNA, the CDR3 is TGTGCCAGCTCACCACGCGCAGCGGGAGGAGGGGATACGCAGTATTTT.

The chain joins TRBV28 to TRBJ2-7, with D hard to call. The germline V gene encodes CDR1 MDHEN and CDR2 SYDVKM. The CDR3 has 14 residues. V lost 6 bases, J lost 3 bases, and 15 bases lay in between. DNA for the CDR3: TGTGCCAGCAGCCCGGGCGGCAGGTACTACGAGCAGTACTTC. As protein: CASSPGGRYYEQYF.

The CDR3 nucleotides are TGTGCCAGCAGCTACTACACTGAAGCTTTCTTT. As protein: CASSYYTEAFF. This rearrangement joins TRBV2 to TRBJ1-1, with D hard to call. This CDR3 is built from 11 residues. Trimming took off 6 bases at V and 3 bases at J, with 5 bases between the two ends. Germline V gene sequence: CDR1 SNHLY, CDR2 FYNNEI.

The chain is built from TRBV11-2 and TRBJ2-7; D ambiguous. CDR1 is SGHAT, CDR2 FQNNGV, per germline. V lost 6 bases, J lost 3 bases, and 12 bases lay in between. The CDR3 is 13 residues long. The CDR3 loop reads CASSKTENYEQYF. CDR3 coding DNA: TGTGCCAGCAGTAAAACAGAAAACTACGAGCAGTACTTC.

The chain is built from TRBV18 and TRBJ2-7; the D gene could be TRBD1 or TRBD2 (7 bases each). The CDR3 consists of 15 residues. Trimming left V 3 bases short and J 3 bases short, with 15 bases between. The germline gives CDR1 KGHSH, CDR2 LQKENI. For the CDR3, the DNA is TGTGCCAGCTCACCGACAGGGCGGGGGCTCTACGAGCAGTACTTC. It yields the protein CASSPTGRGLYEQYF.

Note on this clone: In the same sample, other DNA sequences code for this CDR3. J is TRBJ1-1 and V is TRBV25-1; D not resolved. CDR1 is MGHDK, CDR2 SYGVNS, per germline. Trimming cost V 1 base and J 0 bases, with 9 bases left between them. CDR3 length: 15 residues. CDR3 sequence reads: CASSEFSQMNTEAFF. The DNA for the CDR3 is TGTGCCAGCAGTGAATTTAGCCAGATGAACACTGAAGCTTTCTTT.

This rearrangement joins TRBV19 to TRBJ1-5, with TRBD1 as a possible D gene (6 bases). The V and J ends lost 7 bases and 4 bases respectively, with 8 bases between them. The CDR3 runs 12 residues. Germline CDR1 reads LNHDA; CDR2 reads SQIVND (reference sequence). CDR3 in amino acids: CASNRDNQPQHF. In DNA form, the CDR3 reads TGTGCCAGTAACAGGGATAATCAGCCCCAGCATTTT.

This clone was picked up a small number of times. The rearrangement uses TRBV19 and TRBJ1-1; D is unclear. V lost 6 bases to trimming and J lost 2 bases, with 13 bases between them. Germline CDR1 and CDR2: LNHDA and SQIVND (reference sequence). The CDR3 loop spans 14 amino acids. DNA of the CDR3: TGTGCCAGTAGCATTGCAGAGACAAACACTGAAGCTTTCTTT. This encodes CASSIAETNTEAFF.

This sequence joins TRBV2 and TRBJ1-4; D not certain. This CDR3 comprises 14 residues. Trimming pared 7 bases from V and 5 bases from J, leaving 14 bases between. Germline V gene lookup returns CDR1 SNHLY and CDR2 FYNNEI. The DNA of the CDR3 is TGTGCCAGCATAGGTAACAGCTTAAATGAAAAACTGTTTTTT. Its protein product is CASIGNSLNEKLFF.

The chain recombines TRBV7-9 with TRBJ1-2, with D uncertain. The germline V gene encodes CDR1 SEHNR and CDR2 FQNEAQ (reference sequence). This CDR3 spans 12 amino acids. The V and J ends lost 5 bases and 6 bases respectively, with 10 bases between them. This CDR3 is CASSPQEHGYTF. Written as DNA, the CDR3 is TGTGCCAGCAGCCCTCAGGAGCATGGCTACACCTTC. The full variable domain, completed using reference TRBV7-9 and TRBJ1-2, is DTGVSQNPRHKITKRGQNVTFRCDPISEHNRLYWYRQTLGQGPEFLTYFQNEAQLEKSRLLSDRFSAERPKGSFSTLEIQRTEQGDSAMYLCASSPQEHGYTFGSGTRLTVV.

In the case of this clone: The junction shows a germline mismatch at one end, possibly a read error. The identical CDR3 is also encoded by other nucleotide sequences in the sample. The chain employs TRBV29-1 and TRBJ1-1; D is perhaps TRBD1 (5 bases). This CDR3 has 14 amino acids. Looked up from germline, CDR1 is SQVTM and CDR2 is ANQGSEA. The CDR3, as DNA: TGCAGCGCAACTCCGGGACGGCCGAGTTCTGAAGCCTTCTTT. Translation gives CSATPGRPSSEAFF.

The chain is built from TRBV28 and TRBJ1-6; possible D gene TRBD1, 6 bases. Germline lookup yields CDR1 MDHEN and CDR2 SYDVKM. V lost 8 bases and J 0 bases, leaving 14 bases between the germline ends. CDR3 size: 16 residues. This CDR3 is CASRKQGRSYNSPLHF. The CDR3 DNA follows: TGTGCCAGCCGTAAACAGGGCCGCTCCTATAATTCACCCCTCCACTTT.

Remarks on this clone: Other DNA sequences of this sample code for an identical CDR3. The chain has TRBV19 and TRBJ1-2, with TRBD1 identical over 11 bases. CDR1 and CDR2 from the germline V gene are LNHDA and SQIVND (reference sequence). The CDR3 length is 15 residues. With V trimmed by 4 bases and J by 4 bases, 5 bases remained unmatched. The CDR3 DNA reads as TGTGCCAGTAGTACCGGGACAGGGGGATTCTATGGCTACACCTTC. Translating it yields CASSTGTGGFYGYTF. The complete variable domain, with remaining parts taken from reference TRBV19 and TRBJ1-2, reads DGGITQSPKYLFRKEGQNVTLSCEQNLNHDAMYWYRQDPGQGLRLIYYSQIVNDFQKGDIAEGYSVSREKKESFPLTVTSAQKNPTAFYLCASSTGTGGFYGYTFGSGTRLTVV.

The chain uses TRBV5-6 and TRBJ1-1; D may be TRBD1 (5 bases). This CDR3 comprises 15 residues. CDR1 and CDR2 (germline): SGHDT, YYEEEE. V was cut by 2 bases and J by 4 bases, with 15 bases left in between. CDR3 protein: CASSFERGTITEAFF. The DNA of the CDR3 is TGTGCCAGCAGCTTCGAAAGGGGCACGATCACTGAAGCTTTCTTT.

The chain combines TRBV9 with TRBJ2-5, with 7 bases fitting TRBD2. Germline V gene data show CDR1 as SGDLS and CDR2 as YYNGEE. Trimming took 0 bases from V and 1 from J; bases not matched to a gene: 9. The length of the CDR3 is 17 residues. The CDR3 nucleotides are TGTGCCAGCAGCGTAGGAGGTAGATCGGGGGGCCAAGAGACCCAGTACTTC. This translates into CASSVGGRSGGQETQYF. Combining the CDR3 with reference TRBV9 and TRBJ2-5 gives the whole variable domain DSGVTQTPKHLITATGQRVTLRCSPRSGDLSVYWYQQSLDQGLQFLIQYYNGEERAKGNILERFSAQQFPDLHSELNLSSLELGDSALYFCASSVGGRSGGQETQYFGPGTRLLVL.

This clone has a single count. The chain recombines TRBV30 with TRBJ2-5; TRBD1 matches at 8 bases. Germline V gene sequence: CDR1 GTSNPN, CDR2 SVGIG (reference sequence). The CDR3 has 13 residues. The V gene end was trimmed by 5 bases and the J gene end by 6 bases; junction bases not matched to a gene: 8. The CDR3 DNA reads as TGTGCCTGGGACAGGGGAGACGTGCAGACCCAGTACTTC. Residues: CAWDRGDVQTQYF.

The chain uses TRBV7-8 and TRBJ2-5, with D unclear. The V gene lost 3 bases and the J gene lost 1 base, with 6 bases spanning the gap. The CDR3 contains 13 residues. Germline CDR1 SGHVS, CDR2 FQNEAQ. The CDR3 DNA is TGTGCCAGCAGCTTTTTCTTCCAAGAGACCCAGTACTTC. This translates into CASSFFFQETQYF.

The chain has TRBV28 and TRBJ1-3; TRBD1 agrees at 7 bases. V was pared by 4 bases and J by 2 bases, with 14 bases of the junction left unmatched. CDR3 size: 18 residues. Germline lookup yields CDR1 MDHEN and CDR2 SYDVKM. CDR3 nucleotides: TGTGCCAGCAGTTCACAGACAGGGAAGGGTTTCGCTGGAAACACCATATATTTT. Translation gives CASSSQTGKGFAGNTIYF.

This rearrangement joins TRBV5-6 to TRBJ2-5; D not certain. The CDR3 is 14 residues long. V lost 4 bases to trimming and J lost 5 bases, with 15 bases between them. Germline V gene lookup returns CDR1 SGHDT and CDR2 YYEEEE. CDR3 bases: TGTGCCAGCAGCCTGTACGGGTTTGGGGAGACCCAGTACTTC. This translates into CASSLYGFGETQYF. The whole variable domain, filled in from reference TRBV5-6 and TRBJ2-5, reads DAGVTQSPTHLIKTRGQQVTLRCSPKSGHDTVSWYQQALGQGPQFIFQYYEEEERQRGNFPDRFSGHQFPNYSSELNVNALLLGDSALYLCASSLYGFGETQYFGPGTRLLVL.

The V call is TRBV10-1, the J call TRBJ2-5; 8 nucleotides line up with TRBD1. The germline V gene encodes CDR1 WNHNN and CDR2 SYGVQD (reference sequence). The CDR3 covers 14 residues. V lost 6 bases and J lost 4; bases outside the gene matches: 7. In DNA, the CDR3 is TGCGCCAGCAGCGAGCAGGGGGCAGGAGAGACCCAGTACTTC. It specifies CASSEQGAGETQYF.

The chain links TRBV4-1 to TRBJ1-2; D not certain. The CDR3 is made up of 14 amino acids. Germline V gene sequence: CDR1 MGHRA, CDR2 YSYEKL. The V end was cut by 1 base, the J end by 4 bases, with 10 bases between. CDR3 bases: TGCGCCAGCAGCCAAGTATCCGGTCTCTATGGCTACACCTTC. Translating it yields CASSQVSGLYGYTF.

The chain combines TRBV30 with TRBJ2-3, with D perhaps TRBD1 or TRBD2 (6 bases each). The germline CDR1 and CDR2 sequences are GTSNPN and SVGIG (reference sequence). This CDR3 region has 13 residues. V was clipped by 2 bases and J by 6 bases, with 12 bases between them. The DNA for the CDR3 is TGTGCCTGGAGTTACCCGGGGGCTGATACGCAGTATTTT. Translating it yields CAWSYPGADTQYF.